This note documents a single T cell receptor (beta chain) sequence. These data belong to a study of blood T cell repertoires in COVID-19. As processed by the authors: Using reference gene primer amplification, nucleated cell counts were estimated. Produced via immunoSEQ multiplex PCR; TCRdb's table is partial and in-frame only. The D gene and trimming were derived from the DNA, and the V and J assignments and clone size from that table. The sample lists around 24,000 clones; 90% were seen once. The CDR3 runs to 13 residues. CDR1 and CDR2 (germline): KGHSH, LQKENI. V was shortened by 5 bases and J by 10 bases, with 15 bases between the two germline ends.

The chain is built from TRBV18 and TRBJ2-1, with D maybe TRBD1 (5 bases). The material sequenced was peripheral blood. The TCR comes from a human donor in a cohort sampled during active COVID-19. The CDR3 here is CASSNRSSGEQFF. The CDR3, as DNA: TGTGCCAGCTCAAACAGGTCCTCAGGCGAGCAGTTCTTC.